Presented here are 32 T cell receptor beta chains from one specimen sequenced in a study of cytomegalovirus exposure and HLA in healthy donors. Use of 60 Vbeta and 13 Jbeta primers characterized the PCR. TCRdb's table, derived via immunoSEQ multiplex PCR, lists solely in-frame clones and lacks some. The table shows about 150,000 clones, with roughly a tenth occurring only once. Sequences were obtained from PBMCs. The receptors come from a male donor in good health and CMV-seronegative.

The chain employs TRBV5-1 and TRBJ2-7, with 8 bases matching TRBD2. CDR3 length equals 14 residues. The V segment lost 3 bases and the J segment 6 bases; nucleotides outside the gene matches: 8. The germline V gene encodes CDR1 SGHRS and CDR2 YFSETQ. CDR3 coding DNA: TGCGCCAGCAGCTCCCGCGGGGGGCCTGCCGAGCAGTACTTC. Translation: CASSSRGGPAEQYF.

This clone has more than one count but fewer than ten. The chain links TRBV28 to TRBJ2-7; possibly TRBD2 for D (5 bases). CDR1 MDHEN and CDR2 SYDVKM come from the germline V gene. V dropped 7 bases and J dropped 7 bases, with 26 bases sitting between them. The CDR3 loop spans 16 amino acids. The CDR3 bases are TGTGCCAGCATGGAGGCTGGCAGAAAGAGCTTACGAGAGCAGTACTTC. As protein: CASMEAGRKSLREQYF.

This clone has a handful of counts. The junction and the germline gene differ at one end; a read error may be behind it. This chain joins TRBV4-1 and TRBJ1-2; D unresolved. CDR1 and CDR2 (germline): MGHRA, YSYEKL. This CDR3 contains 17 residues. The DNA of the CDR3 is TGCGCCAGCAGCCAAGGGCCTGAGGGTAGGATGAACTGTGGCTACACCTTC. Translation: CASSQGPEGRMNCGYTF.

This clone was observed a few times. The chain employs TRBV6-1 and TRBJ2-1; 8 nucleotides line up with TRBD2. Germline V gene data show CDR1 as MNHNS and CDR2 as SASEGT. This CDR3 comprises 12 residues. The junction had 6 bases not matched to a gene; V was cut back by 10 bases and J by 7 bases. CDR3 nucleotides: TGTGCCACGGGAGGGTTCGATAATGAGCAGTTCTTC. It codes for CATGGFDNEQFF.

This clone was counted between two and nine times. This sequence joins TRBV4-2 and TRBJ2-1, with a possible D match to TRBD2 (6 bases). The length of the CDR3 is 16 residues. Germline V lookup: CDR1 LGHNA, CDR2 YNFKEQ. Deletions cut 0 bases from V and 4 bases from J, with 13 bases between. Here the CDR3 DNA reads TGTGCCAGCAGCCAAGATCAAACGGGAGCGTACAATGAGCAGTTCTTC. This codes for CASSQDQTGAYNEQFF.

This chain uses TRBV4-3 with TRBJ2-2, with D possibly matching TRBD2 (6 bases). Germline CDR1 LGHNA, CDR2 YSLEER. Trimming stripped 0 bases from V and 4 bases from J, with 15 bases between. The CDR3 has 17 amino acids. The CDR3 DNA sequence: TGCGCCAGCAGCCAAGATTACCCGCGGGGTCGCACCGGGGAGCTGTTTTTT. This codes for CASSQDYPRGRTGELFF.

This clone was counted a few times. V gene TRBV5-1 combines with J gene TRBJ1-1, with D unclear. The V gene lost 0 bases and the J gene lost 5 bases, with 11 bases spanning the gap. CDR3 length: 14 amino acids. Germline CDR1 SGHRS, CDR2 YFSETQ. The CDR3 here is CASSLVFEETEAFF. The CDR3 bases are TGCGCCAGCAGCTTGGTGTTTGAGGAGACTGAAGCTTTCTTT.

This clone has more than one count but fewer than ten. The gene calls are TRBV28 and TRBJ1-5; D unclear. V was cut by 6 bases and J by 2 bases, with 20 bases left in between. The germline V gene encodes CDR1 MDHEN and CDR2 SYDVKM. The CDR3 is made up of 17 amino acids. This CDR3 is CASSTPFGDSGNQPQHF. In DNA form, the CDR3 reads TGTGCCAGCAGCACCCCCTTCGGGGATAGCGGCAATCAGCCCCAGCATTTT.

Written as DNA, the CDR3 is TGTGCCAGCAGTCCCCGGGGAGGCTTACAAGAGACCCAGTACTTC. Translating it yields CASSPRGGLQETQYF. The rearrangement links TRBV25-1 to TRBJ2-5; maybe TRBD2 (6 bases). The CDR3 has 15 amino acids. Trimming stripped 5 bases from V and 2 bases from J, with 15 bases between. In germline, CDR1 is MGHDK, CDR2 SYGVNS.

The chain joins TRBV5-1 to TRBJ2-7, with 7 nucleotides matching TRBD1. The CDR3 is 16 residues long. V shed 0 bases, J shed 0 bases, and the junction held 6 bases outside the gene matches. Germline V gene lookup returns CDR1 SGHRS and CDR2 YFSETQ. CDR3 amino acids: CASSLELAGGSYEQYF. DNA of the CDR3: TGCGCCAGCAGCTTGGAATTAGCAGGGGGCTCCTACGAGCAGTACTTC.

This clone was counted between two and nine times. CDR3 in DNA: TGTGCCAGCAGTCCCGACAGGGCATTGAGGAGCTACACCTTC. It is translated as CASSPDRALRSYTF. This chain joins TRBV28 and TRBJ1-2; 7 bases line up with TRBD1. V shed 5 bases and J 9 bases; nucleotides not matched to a gene: 12. Germline loops: CDR1 MDHEN, CDR2 SYDVKM. The CDR3 totals 14 residues.

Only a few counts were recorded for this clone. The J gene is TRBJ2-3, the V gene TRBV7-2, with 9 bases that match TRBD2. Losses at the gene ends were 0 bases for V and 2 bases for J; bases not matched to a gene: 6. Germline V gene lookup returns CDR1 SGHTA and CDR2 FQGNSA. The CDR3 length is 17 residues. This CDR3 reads CASSLASGGPPTDTQYF. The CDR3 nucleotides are TGTGCCAGCAGCTTAGCTAGCGGGGGCCCACCCACAGATACGCAGTATTTT.

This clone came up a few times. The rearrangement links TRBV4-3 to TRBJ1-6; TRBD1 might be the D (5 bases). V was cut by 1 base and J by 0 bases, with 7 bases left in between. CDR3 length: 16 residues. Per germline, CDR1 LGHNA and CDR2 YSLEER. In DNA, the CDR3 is TGCGCCAGCAGCCAAGGGGGCCGCTCCTATAATTCACCCCTCCACTTT. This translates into CASSQGGRSYNSPLHF.

CDR3 residues: CASSPSLGRGPYNEQFF. The CDR3 region has the DNA TGTGCCAGCAGTCCCTCCCTGGGGAGAGGCCCCTACAATGAGCAGTTCTTC. This chain connects TRBV28 to TRBJ2-1, with a tentative D call TRBD2 (5 bases). V dropped 5 bases and J dropped 2 bases, with 19 bases sitting between them. The CDR3 runs to 17 residues. Germline lookup yields CDR1 MDHEN and CDR2 SYDVKM. Supplemented by reference TRBV28 and TRBJ2-1, the full variable domain reads DVKVTQSSRYLVKRTGEKVFLECVQDMDHENMFWYRQDPGLGLRLIYFSYDVKMKEKGDIPEGYSVSREKKERFSLILESASTNQTSMYLCASSPSLGRGPYNEQFFGPGTRLTVL.

CDR3 nucleotides: TGTGCCATCAGTGAGTCGACAGGTCAATCCTACAATGAGCAGTTCTTC. Translated, it gives CAISESTGQSYNEQFF. This chain uses TRBV10-3 with TRBJ2-1; a possible D gene is TRBD1 (6 bases). There are 16 residues in the CDR3. In germline, CDR1 is ENHRY, CDR2 SYGVKD. Deletions cut 0 bases from V and 1 base from J, with 10 bases between.

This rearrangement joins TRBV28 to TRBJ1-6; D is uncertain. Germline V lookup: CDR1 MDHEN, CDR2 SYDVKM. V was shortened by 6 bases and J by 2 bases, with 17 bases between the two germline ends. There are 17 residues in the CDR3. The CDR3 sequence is CASSPGGEQAYNSPLHF. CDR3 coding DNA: TGTGCCAGCAGCCCTGGCGGGGAGCAGGCCTATAATTCACCCCTCCACTTT.

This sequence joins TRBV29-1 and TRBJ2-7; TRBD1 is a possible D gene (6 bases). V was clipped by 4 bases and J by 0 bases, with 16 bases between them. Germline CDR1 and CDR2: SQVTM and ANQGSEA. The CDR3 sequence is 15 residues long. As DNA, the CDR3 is TGCAGCGTTGCAGATTGGCTGGACAGCTCCTACGAGCAGTACTTC. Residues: CSVADWLDSSYEQYF.

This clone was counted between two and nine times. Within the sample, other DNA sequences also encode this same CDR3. CDR3 region: CASSQDRTGYGYTF. DNA of the CDR3: TGCGCCAGCAGCCAAGATCGGACAGGCTATGGCTACACCTTC. This chain joins TRBV4-3 and TRBJ1-2; 7 nucleotides match TRBD1. The CDR3 runs to 14 residues. Germline V lookup: CDR1 LGHNA, CDR2 YSLEER. Losses at the gene ends were 0 bases for V and 4 bases for J; bases not matched to a gene: 2.

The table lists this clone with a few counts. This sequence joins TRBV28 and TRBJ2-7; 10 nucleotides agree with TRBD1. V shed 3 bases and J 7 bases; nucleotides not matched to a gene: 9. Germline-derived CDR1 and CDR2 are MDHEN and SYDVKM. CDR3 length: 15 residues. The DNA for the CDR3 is TGTGCCAGCAGTTTCCTGGACAGGGGGGTGGGGGAGCAGTACTTC. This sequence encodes CASSFLDRGVGEQYF.

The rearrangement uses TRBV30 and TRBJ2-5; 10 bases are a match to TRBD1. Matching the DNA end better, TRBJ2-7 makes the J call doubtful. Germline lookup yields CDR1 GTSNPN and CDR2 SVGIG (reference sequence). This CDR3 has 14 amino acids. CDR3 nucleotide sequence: TGTGCCTGGGTCTTGGGACAGGGGATCCACGAGCAGTACTTC. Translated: CAWVLGQGIHEQYF.

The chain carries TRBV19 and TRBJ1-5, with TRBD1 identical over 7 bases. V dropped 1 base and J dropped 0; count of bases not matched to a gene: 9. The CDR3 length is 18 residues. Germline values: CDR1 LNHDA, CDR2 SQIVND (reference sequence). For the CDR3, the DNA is TGTGCCAGTAGTATAGTTGCCGGGACAGATTATAGCAATCAGCCCCAGCATTTT. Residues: CASSIVAGTDYSNQPQHF.

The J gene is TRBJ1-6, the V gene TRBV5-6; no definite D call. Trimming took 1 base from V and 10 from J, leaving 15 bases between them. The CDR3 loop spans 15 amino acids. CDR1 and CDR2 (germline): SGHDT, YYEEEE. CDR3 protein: CASSLNGFGGSPLHF. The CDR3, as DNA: TGTGCCAGCAGCTTGAACGGATTTGGAGGGTCACCCCTCCACTTT.

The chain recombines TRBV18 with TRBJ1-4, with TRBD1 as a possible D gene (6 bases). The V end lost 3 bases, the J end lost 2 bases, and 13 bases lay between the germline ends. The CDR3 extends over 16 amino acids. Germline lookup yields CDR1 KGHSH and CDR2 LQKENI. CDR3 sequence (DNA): TGTGCCAGCTCACCCCAGGGGTTAAGGACTAATGAAAAACTGTTTTTT. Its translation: CASSPQGLRTNEKLFF.

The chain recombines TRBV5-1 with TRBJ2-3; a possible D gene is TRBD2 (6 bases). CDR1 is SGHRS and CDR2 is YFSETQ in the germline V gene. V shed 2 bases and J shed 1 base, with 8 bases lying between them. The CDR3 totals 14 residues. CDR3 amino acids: CASSFWGGTDTQYF. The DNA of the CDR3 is TGCGCCAGCAGCTTTTGGGGGGGCACAGATACGCAGTATTTT.

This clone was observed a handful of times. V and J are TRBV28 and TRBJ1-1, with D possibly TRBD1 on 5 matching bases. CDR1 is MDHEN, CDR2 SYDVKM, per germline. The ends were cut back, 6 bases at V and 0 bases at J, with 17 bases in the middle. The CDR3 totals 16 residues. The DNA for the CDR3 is TGTGCCAGCAGCCATGACAGATTGCTAATGAACACTGAAGCTTTCTTT. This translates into CASSHDRLLMNTEAFF.

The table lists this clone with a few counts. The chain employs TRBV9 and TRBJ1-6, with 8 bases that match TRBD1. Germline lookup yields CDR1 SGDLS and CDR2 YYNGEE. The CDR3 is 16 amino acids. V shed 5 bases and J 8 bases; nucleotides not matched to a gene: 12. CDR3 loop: CASSLMGQVEDSPLHF. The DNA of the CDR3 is TGTGCCAGCAGTTTAATGGGACAGGTAGAGGATTCACCCCTCCACTTT.

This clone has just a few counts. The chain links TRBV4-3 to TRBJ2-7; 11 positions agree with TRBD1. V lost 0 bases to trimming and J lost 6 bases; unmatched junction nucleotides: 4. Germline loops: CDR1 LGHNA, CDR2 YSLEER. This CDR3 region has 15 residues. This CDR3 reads CASSQERTGGGEQYF. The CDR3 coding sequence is TGCGCCAGCAGCCAAGAGAGGACAGGGGGCGGCGAGCAGTACTTC.

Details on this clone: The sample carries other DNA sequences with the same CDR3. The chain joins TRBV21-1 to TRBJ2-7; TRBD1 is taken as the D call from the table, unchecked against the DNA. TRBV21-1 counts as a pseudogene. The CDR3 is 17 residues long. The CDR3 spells CASSTPGHRVHSYEQYF. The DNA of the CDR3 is TGTGCCAGCAGTACCCCGGGGCACAGGGTACATTCCTACGAGCAGTACTTC.

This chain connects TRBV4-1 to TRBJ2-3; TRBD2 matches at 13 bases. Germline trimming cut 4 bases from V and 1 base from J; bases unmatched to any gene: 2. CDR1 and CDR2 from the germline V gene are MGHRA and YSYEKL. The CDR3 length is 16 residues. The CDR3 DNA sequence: TGCGCCAGCAGCCCCGGACTAGCGGGAGGCACAGATACGCAGTATTTT. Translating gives CASSPGLAGGTDTQYF.

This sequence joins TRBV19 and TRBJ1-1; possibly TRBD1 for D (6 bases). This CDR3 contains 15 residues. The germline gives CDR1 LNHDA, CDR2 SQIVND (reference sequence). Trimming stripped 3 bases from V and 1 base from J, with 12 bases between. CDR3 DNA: TGTGCCAGTAGTATGCTCGCGACAGGGAACACTGAAGCTTTCTTT. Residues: CASSMLATGNTEAFF.

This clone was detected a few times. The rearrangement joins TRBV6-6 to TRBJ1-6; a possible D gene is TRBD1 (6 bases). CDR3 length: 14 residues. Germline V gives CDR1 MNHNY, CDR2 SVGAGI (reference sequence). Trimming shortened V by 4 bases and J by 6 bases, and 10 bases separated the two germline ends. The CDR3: CASSFTGINSPLHF. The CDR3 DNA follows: TGTGCCAGCAGTTTTACAGGGATTAATTCACCCCTCCACTTT.

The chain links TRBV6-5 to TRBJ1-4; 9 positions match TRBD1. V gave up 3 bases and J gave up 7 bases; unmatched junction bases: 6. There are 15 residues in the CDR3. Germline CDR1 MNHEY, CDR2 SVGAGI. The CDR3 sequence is CASSYSQGASEKLFF. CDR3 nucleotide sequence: TGTGCCAGCAGTTATTCACAGGGGGCCTCTGAAAAACTGTTTTTT.